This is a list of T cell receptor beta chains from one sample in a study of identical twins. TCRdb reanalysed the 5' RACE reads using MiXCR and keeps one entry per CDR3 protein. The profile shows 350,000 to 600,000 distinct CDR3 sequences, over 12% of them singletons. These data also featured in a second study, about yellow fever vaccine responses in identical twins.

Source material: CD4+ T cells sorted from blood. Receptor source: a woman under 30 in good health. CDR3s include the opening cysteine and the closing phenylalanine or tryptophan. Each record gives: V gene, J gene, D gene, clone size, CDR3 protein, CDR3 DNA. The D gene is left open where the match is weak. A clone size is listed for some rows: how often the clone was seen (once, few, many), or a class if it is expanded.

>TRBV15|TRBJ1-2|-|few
CATSRGSVPDYGYTF
TGTGCCACCAGCAGAGGCTCCGTACCCGACTATGGCTACACCTTC
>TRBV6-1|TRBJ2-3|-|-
CASSARANTDTQYF
TGTGCCAGCAGTGCCCGGGCCAACACAGATACGCAGTATTTT
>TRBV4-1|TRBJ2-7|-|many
CASSQADKRGIYEQYF
TGCGCCAGCAGCCAAGCCGATAAGCGAGGGATCTACGAGCAGTACTTC
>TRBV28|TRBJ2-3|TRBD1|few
CASSAPGTGSADTQYF
TGTGCCAGCAGCGCCCCCGGGACAGGGAGCGCAGATACGCAGTATTTT
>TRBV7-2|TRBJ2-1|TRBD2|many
CASSLRGRAVEQFF
TGTGCCAGCAGCTTACGCGGGAGGGCCGTTGAGCAGTTCTTC
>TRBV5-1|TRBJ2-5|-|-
CASSFLLPGQQETQYF
TGCGCCAGCAGCTTTTTACTCCCCGGACAGCAAGAGACCCAGTACTTC
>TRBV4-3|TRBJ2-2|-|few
CASSPTLGLPGELFF
TGCGCCAGCAGCCCGACCCTTGGGCTCCCCGGGGAGCTGTTTTTT
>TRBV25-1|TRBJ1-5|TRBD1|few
CASSPLGQGADQPQHF
TGTGCCAGCAGTCCGCTTGGGCAGGGGGCGGATCAGCCCCAGCATTTT
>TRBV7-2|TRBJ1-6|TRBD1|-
CASSSGGGSPLHF
TGTGCCAGCAGTTCAGGGGGGGGTTCACCCCTCCACTTT
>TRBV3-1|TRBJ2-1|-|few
CASSQLETRNEQFF
TGTGCCAGCAGCCAGCTAGAGACTAGGAATGAGCAGTTCTTC
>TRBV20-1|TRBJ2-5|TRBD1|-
CSAKAGGVKTQYF
TGCAGTGCTAAGGCAGGGGGCGTGAAGACCCAGTACTTC
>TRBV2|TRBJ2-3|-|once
CASRAGAYTDTQYF
TGTGCCAGCAGGGCGGGGGCCTACACAGATACGCAGTATTTT
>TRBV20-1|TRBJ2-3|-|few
CSASARATKPYF
TGCAGTGCTAGTGCCAGAGCCACAAAGCCGTATTTT
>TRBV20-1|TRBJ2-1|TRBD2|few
CSARVTSGPNEQFF
TGCAGTGCTAGAGTGACTAGCGGGCCGAATGAGCAGTTCTTC
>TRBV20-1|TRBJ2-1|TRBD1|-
CSAIKGGQGELF
TGCAGTGCTATAAAGGGAGGACAGGGTGAGCTCTTC
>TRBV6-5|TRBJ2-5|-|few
CASSYQITGRAETQYF
TGTGCCAGCAGTTACCAGATAACAGGGAGGGCGGAGACCCAGTACTTC
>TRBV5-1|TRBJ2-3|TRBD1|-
CASSRGQAYSSTDTQYF
TGCGCCAGCAGCCGGGGACAGGCGTACTCTAGCACAGATACGCAGTATTTT
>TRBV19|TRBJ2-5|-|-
CASSGSLGETQYF
TGTGCCAGTAGTGGCAGCTTAGGAGAGACCCAGTACTTC
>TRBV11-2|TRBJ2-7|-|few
CASSLLYRTGEQYF
TGTGCCAGCAGCTTATTGTACAGGACGGGGGAGCAGTACTTC
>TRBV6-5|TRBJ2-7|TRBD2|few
CASSYSGMGGSSYEQYF
TGTGCCAGCAGTTATTCGGGTATGGGAGGGAGCTCCTACGAGCAGTACTTC
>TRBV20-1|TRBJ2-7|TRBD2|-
CSALPISSGIEGEQYF
TGCAGTGCCTTACCAATATCTAGCGGTATTGAAGGCGAGCAGTACTTC
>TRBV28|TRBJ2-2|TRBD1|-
CASRFPGGANTGELFF
TGTGCCAGCAGATTCCCAGGGGGCGCGAACACCGGGGAGCTGTTTTTT
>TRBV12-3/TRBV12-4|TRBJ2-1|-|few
CASSRGDLNNEQFF
TGTGCCAGCAGCCGGGGCGACCTGAACAATGAGCAGTTCTTC
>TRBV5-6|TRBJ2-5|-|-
CSAGGMDSETQYF
TGCTCGGCCGGTGGAATGGATTCGGAGACCCAGTACTTC
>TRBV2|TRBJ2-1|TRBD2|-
CASSVDWRGAGEQFF
TGTGCCAGCAGTGTCGATTGGCGGGGGGCGGGTGAGCAGTTCTTC
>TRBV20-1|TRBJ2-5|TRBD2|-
CSASGVAGSQETQYF
TGCAGTGCTAGTGGGGTAGCGGGGTCCCAAGAGACCCAGTACTTC